A single sample gave rise to the 10 T cell receptor beta chains below, sequenced in a study of T cells in Graves' hyperthyroidism and ophthalmopathy. RNA transcripts were the template for amplifying TCR beta CDR3 regions. The study used the HTBI primer set for a first-round RT-PCR of the TCR CDR3. TCRdb re-called the multiplex PCR reads through MiXCR, storing one row per CDR3 protein. The sample lists approximately 410,000 distinct CDR3 sequences, 14% to 15% seen once, with roughly an eighth in the top ten. The sequencing sample was made of blood. The receptors shown here come from a man younger than 30 with Graves' ophthalmopathy.

The rearrangement links TRBV25-1 to TRBJ1-2; D gene uncertain. Per germline, CDR1 MGHDK and CDR2 SYGVNS. V was trimmed by 4 bases and J by 7 bases, leaving 7 bases between them. The CDR3 runs to 11 residues. The CDR3 nucleotides are TGTGCCAGCAGTGTCCAAGGTGGCTACACCTTC. Translated: CASSVQGGYTF.

This chain joins TRBV11-2 and TRBJ2-1, with D unresolved. The V gene's germline CDR1 is SGHAT and CDR2 FQNNGV. The CDR3 runs 15 residues. Trimming pared 1 base from V and 1 base from J, leaving 8 bases between. CDR3 in DNA: TGTGCCAGCAGCTTAGTGCAGCTGTCCTACAATGAGCAGTTCTTC. This sequence encodes CASSLVQLSYNEQFF.

V usage is TRBV27 and J usage is TRBJ2-2; D is unresolved. The CDR3 covers 13 residues. Germline CDR1 MNHEY, CDR2 SMNVEV (reference sequence). V was cut by 2 bases and J by 4 bases, with 5 bases left in between. DNA of the CDR3: TGTGCCAGCAGTTTACAGCTCACCGGGGAGCTGTTTTTT. The encoded protein is CASSLQLTGELFF.

The table lists this clonotype with many counts. The rearrangement joins TRBV7-9 to TRBJ2-1, with D tentatively TRBD2 (6 bases). The CDR3 runs to 16 residues. The V end was cut by 1 base, the J end by 3 bases, with 13 bases between. Per germline, CDR1 SEHNR and CDR2 FQNEAQ (reference sequence). For the CDR3, the DNA is TGTGCCAGCAGCTTAGGCGGGGACCACGTCTACAATGAGCAGTTCTTC. Translating gives CASSLGGDHVYNEQFF.

Notes on this clonotype: This may be a read error, as it is one base from a much larger clone. The chain couples TRBV20-1 to TRBJ1-2, with 8 nucleotides matching TRBD1. V dropped 1 base and J dropped 4; count of bases not matched to a gene: 11. Looked up from germline, CDR1 is DFQATT and CDR2 is SNEGSKA (reference sequence). This CDR3 spans 16 amino acids. CDR3 region: CSARAPVTGGGYGYTF. The DNA of the CDR3 is TGCAGTGCTAGAGCCCCCGTAACAGGGGGGGGCTATGGCTACACCTTC.

This clonotype was picked up many times. V usage is TRBV30 and J usage is TRBJ1-5, with D hard to call. CDR3 size: 15 residues. V was shortened by 3 bases and J by 1 base, with 13 bases between the two germline ends. CDR1 and CDR2 (germline): GTSNPN, SVGIG (reference sequence). CDR3 amino acids: CAWSDKRLSNQPQHF. The CDR3 region has the DNA TGTGCCTGGAGCGATAAGAGGCTCAGCAATCAGCCCCAGCATTTT.

This clonotype appeared a few times. This chain links TRBV5-1 with TRBJ1-5, with no clear D. The germline CDR1 and CDR2 sequences are SGHRS and YFSETQ. Trimming removed 4 bases from V and 7 bases from J, with 12 bases in between. The CDR3 loop spans 13 amino acids. The CDR3 DNA reads as TGCGCCAGCAGCCCTTTAGAAATACAGCCCCAGCATTTT. As protein: CASSPLEIQPQHF.

This clonotype was seen at least ten times. This chain joins TRBV20-1 and TRBJ1-5; D call uncertain. V gave up 4 bases and J gave up 1 base, with 17 bases separating them. The CDR3 consists of 16 residues. Germline V gene lookup returns CDR1 DFQATT and CDR2 SNEGSKA (reference sequence). For the CDR3, the DNA is TGCAGTGCTACCTCCGGACTTACCGGGAGCAATCAGCCCCAGCATTTT. This translates into CSATSGLTGSNQPQHF.

This clonotype occurred many times. The chain joins TRBV18 to TRBJ1-1; 7 bases are shared with TRBD1. The CDR3 contains 16 residues. Trimming cost V 1 base and J 3 bases; bases outside gene matches: 8. The V gene's germline CDR1 is KGHSH and CDR2 LQKENI. The CDR3 region is CASSPRSGGWDTEAFF. DNA for the CDR3: TGTGCCAGCTCACCACGATCAGGGGGATGGGACACTGAAGCTTTCTTT.

This clonotype was recorded many times. The J gene is TRBJ2-7, the V gene TRBV5-1; D unclear. Trimming pared 1 base from V and 2 bases from J, leaving 7 bases between. The germline gives CDR1 SGHRS, CDR2 YFSETQ. The CDR3 has 13 residues. The CDR3 DNA sequence: TGCGCCAGCAGCTTGCTAGAGACCTACGAGCAGTACTTC. Translated, it gives CASSLLETYEQYF. The full variable domain, its missing parts supplied by reference TRBV5-1 and TRBJ2-7, is KAGVTQTPRYLIKTRGQQVTLSCSPISGHRSVSWYQQTPGQGLQFLFEYFSETQRNKGNFPGRFSGRQFSNSRSEMNVSTLELGDSALYLCASSLLETYEQYFGPGTRLTVT.